Listed below are T cell receptor beta chains from one sample, sequenced in a study of T cell responses to AZD1222 COVID-19 vaccine. Profiled with immunoSEQ multiplex PCR; TCRdb holds only in-frame clones, not every one. The sample records about 140,000 clones, roughly 92% being singletons. Sequenced material: peripheral blood, taken on day 0 of AZD1222 vaccination. These receptors came from an adult in good health. CDR3s include the opening cysteine and the closing phenylalanine or tryptophan. Fields, in order: D gene, V gene, J gene, clone size, CDR3 DNA, CDR3 protein. D genes are given only for firm matches. Clone size, where shown, is once, few, many, or a class for clones that have expanded.

>.|TRBV19|TRBJ1-2|.
TGTACCAGTAGTGCGGACAGAAACTATGGCTACACCTTC
CTSSADRNYGYTF
>TRBD1|TRBV27|TRBJ1-2|.
TGTGCCAGCAGTAGGACAGGGGACTATGGCTACACCTTC
CASSRTGDYGYTF
>.|TRBV27|TRBJ2-7|once
TGTGCCAGCTGGGGGGAAAGGGATTTTACCCCCTACGAGCAGTACTTC
CASWGERDFTPYEQYF
>.|TRBV28|TRBJ2-7|.
TGTGCCAGCAGTCCGACAGGCTTTCCTAGCGAGCAGTACTTC
CASSPTGFPSEQYF
>.|TRBV7-2|TRBJ1-5|.
TGTGCCAGCAGCGGCAGGGCGGGCAATCAGCCCCAGCATTTT
CASSGRAGNQPQHF
>TRBD2|TRBV5-4|TRBJ2-1|.
TGTGCCAGCAGCAGCCCGGGACTAGCGGGAGGGGAGCAGTTCTTC
CASSSPGLAGGEQFF
>TRBD2|TRBV30|TRBJ2-7|.
TGTGCCTGGAGCCCCGGACTAGCGGGAGCTGAGCAGTACTTC
CAWSPGLAGAEQYF
>TRBD1|TRBV6-5|TRBJ2-5|few
TGTGCCAGCAACCGCGACAGGGACGAGACCCAGTACTTC
CASNRDRDETQYF
>TRBD2|TRBV5-1|TRBJ2-7|.
TGCGCCAGCAGCTCTAGCGGGCTACCCTACGAGCAGTACTTC
CASSSSGLPYEQYF
>.|TRBV4-1|TRBJ2-7|.
TGCGCCAGCAGCCACATGGGACTCGGGGAGCAGTACTTC
CASSHMGLGEQYF
>TRBD1|TRBV28|TRBJ2-7|.
TGTGCCAGCAGTCTAGGGACAGTAACCTACGAGCAGTACTTC
CASSLGTVTYEQYF
>.|TRBV7-3|TRBJ2-2|.
TGTGCCAGCAGCTTAATCGGGGGAGCCGGGGAGCTGTTTTTT
CASSLIGGAGELFF
>.|TRBV27|TRBJ1-5|once
TGTGCCAGCAGTCCCCGGGAAGAACTCCAGCCCCAGCATTTT
CASSPREELQPQHF
>TRBD1|TRBV7-9|TRBJ1-3|.
TGTGCCAGCAGCCCCGACAGGGGGTTTGTGAGGAGTGGAAACACCATATATTTT
CASSPDRGFVRSGNTIYF
>TRBD1|TRBV6-5|TRBJ1-1|once
TGTGCCAGTTCCGACAGGGCACAGACTGAAGCTTTCTTT
CASSDRAQTEAFF
>.|TRBV10-3|TRBJ1-1|.
TGTGCCATCAGTGACATTGCGGGCCCCTGGGTAAACACTGAAGCTTTCTTT
CAISDIAGPWVNTEAFF
>.|TRBV5-5|TRBJ1-5|.
TGTGCCAGCAGCTTGAGTCCTCTAGATAGCAATCAGCCCCAGCATTTT
CASSLSPLDSNQPQHF
>.|TRBV11-2|TRBJ2-2|.
TGTGCCAGCAGCTTAACCCGGCGACTCAACACCGGGGAGCTGTTTTTT
CASSLTRRLNTGELFF
>TRBD2|TRBV14|TRBJ2-7|.
TGTGCCAGCAGCCAACTCACCGGGACTAGAAGGTACGAGCAGTACTTC
CASSQLTGTRRYEQYF
>TRBD2|TRBV11-2|TRBJ2-7|.
TGTGCCAGCAGCTTGTCTGGAGGGAGGGCCCTCTACGAGCAGTACTTC
CASSLSGGRALYEQYF
>.|TRBV28|TRBJ1-4|.
TGTGCCAGCAGTTCTCGACGGACAGAAAAACTGTTTTTT
CASSSRRTEKLFF
>TRBD1|TRBV4-1|TRBJ1-2|.
TGCGCCAGCAGCTACGGGACAGGGGATTCTTATGGCTACACCTTC
CASSYGTGDSYGYTF
>.|TRBV7-9|TRBJ1-5|.
TGTGCCAGCAGACTCGGGCAAAATCAGCCCCAGCATTTT
CASRLGQNQPQHF
>.|TRBV7-8|TRBJ2-7|few
TGTGCCAGCAGCTTACGGGGACTTCCCTCCGAGCAGTACTTC
CASSLRGLPSEQYF
>TRBD1|TRBV27|TRBJ2-2|once
TGTGCCAGCAGTGGACAGGGGGCAACCGGGGAGCTGTTTTTT
CASSGQGATGELFF
>.|TRBV4-1|TRBJ1-2|.
TGCGCCAGCAGCCATTTCAGGGGCGGGGGGCCCGGCTACACCTTC
CASSHFRGGGPGYTF
>TRBD1|TRBV5-1|TRBJ2-6|once
TGCGCCAGCAGCCCCGGGACAGGGCCCTCTGGGGCCAACGTCCTGACTTTC
CASSPGTGPSGANVLTF
>TRBD2|TRBV29-1|TRBJ2-1|.
TGCAGCGTTGTAGTGGACGGACTAGCGGGTCGGTTGGGGCAGTTCTTC
CSVVVDGLAGRLGQFF
>TRBD2|TRBV7-9|TRBJ2-3|.
TGTGCCAGCAGCTTAAAATTACTAGCGGGAGGAGCTTACACAGATACGCAGTATTTT
CASSLKLLAGGAYTDTQYF
>.|TRBV2|TRBJ1-2|.
TGTGCCAGCAACACAGGACACACTAACTATGGCTACACCTTC
CASNTGHTNYGYTF
>.|TRBV6-6|TRBJ2-7|once
TGTGCCAGCAGTACCAGCTACGAGCAGTACTTC
CASSTSYEQYF
>TRBD1|TRBV6-5|TRBJ1-1|.
TGTGCCAGCAGGGCCCCGGGACAGCCGTCGGGTCGGGCTTTCTTT
CASRAPGQPSGRAFF
>TRBD2|TRBV5-5|TRBJ2-3|.
TGTGCCAGCAGCACCCGGGACTACACAGATACGCAGTATTTT
CASSTRDYTDTQYF
>.|TRBV5-1|TRBJ1-1|.
TGCGCCAGCAGCGACGGGACTTACGACACTGAAGCTTTCTTT
CASSDGTYDTEAFF
>.|TRBV6-5|TRBJ2-7|.
TGTGCCAGCAGTTACCAGGGACCGGACTACGAGCAGTACTTC
CASSYQGPDYEQYF
>.|TRBV10-3|TRBJ1-2|.
TGTGCCATCAGTGAGTCGGGGACTATCTATGGCTACACCTTC
CAISESGTIYGYTF
>.|TRBV29-1|TRBJ2-3|.
TGCAGCGTTGTAATCGCGGGCCCTAGCACAGATACGCAGTATTTT
CSVVIAGPSTDTQYF
>.|TRBV5-1|TRBJ2-2|.
TGCGCCAGCAGCTTGGACAAAGCAGCCGGGGAGCTGTTTTTT
CASSLDKAAGELFF
>TRBD1|TRBV11-2|TRBJ2-2|.
TGTGCCAGCAGCGGCGGACAGGGCGGCACCGGGGAGCTGTTTTTT
CASSGGQGGTGELFF
>.|TRBV27|TRBJ2-7|.
TGTGCCAGCAGTTTAAACGGACAGCTCGAGCAGTACTTC
CASSLNGQLEQYF
>TRBD1|TRBV5-1|TRBJ1-1|.
TGCGCCAGCAGCAAGGACAGGGAGGGAACTGAAGCTTTCTTT
CASSKDREGTEAFF
>.|TRBV4-1|TRBJ2-7|once
TGCGCCAGCAGCCAGTTTGGGGAGATCTACGAGCAGTACTTC
CASSQFGEIYEQYF
>.|TRBV9|TRBJ2-5|.
TGTGCCAGCAGCGTAGGTGGGAATTGGGAGACCCAGTACTTC
CASSVGGNWETQYF
>.|TRBV5-4|TRBJ2-3|once
TGTGCCAGCAGCTTTTCGAGGGATACGCAGTATTTT
CASSFSRDTQYF
>.|TRBV2|TRBJ1-2|few
TGTGCCAGCAGTGAAGCGGACTTCGGGAAGGGCTACACCTTC
CASSEADFGKGYTF